This TCR beta chain was captured by sequencing in a study of control samples from healthy donors and cancer patients. The CDR3 has 15 amino acids. The trim removed 3 bases at V and 5 bases at J, leaving 5 bases unmatched. In germline, CDR1 is MRHNA, CDR2 SNTAGT. The method was immunoSEQ multiplex PCR; TCRdb's version includes in-frame clones alone and lacks a portion of them. Of more than 95,000 clones in the sample, about 94% were seen once. This TCR was recovered from a man in his thirties or forties in good health. The rearrangement joins TRBV6-4 to TRBJ2-3; 10 bases fit TRBD2. Sequenced input: blood. DNA of the CDR3: TGTGCCAGCAGTGAAGAGCGGGGGGGAGGAGATACGCAGTATTTT. Protein product: CASSEERGGGDTQYF.